The 5 T cell receptor beta chains presented below share a single source sample, sequenced in a study of T cell responses to AZD1222 COVID-19 vaccine. Profiling relied on immunoSEQ multiplex PCR, and the TCRdb table lists in-frame clones only, not all of them. The sample consists of about 150,000 clones, roughly 90% of them appearing once. This material consisted of peripheral blood, taken 28 days after the second AZD1222 dose. These receptors originate from an adult who received the AZD1222 COVID-19 vaccine.

The V and J genes are TRBV12-5 and TRBJ1-6; maybe TRBD1 (6 bases). The CDR3 has 13 residues. Germline CDR1 and CDR2: LGHNT and FRNRAP. Trimming left V 1 base short and J 14 bases short, with 12 bases between. CDR3 sequence reads: CASGLETGPALHF. As DNA, the CDR3 is TGTGCTAGTGGTTTGGAGACAGGCCCGGCCCTCCACTTT.

This sequence joins TRBV9 and TRBJ2-7, with D tentatively TRBD1 (6 bases). This CDR3 contains 14 residues. V lost 0 bases and J lost 5, with 12 bases in between. Germline CDR1 and CDR2: SGDLS and YYNGEE. The CDR3 coding sequence is TGTGCCAGCAGCGTAGCGACAGGCGTAAACGAGCAGTACTTC. Its translation is CASSVATGVNEQYF.

The chain carries TRBV2 and TRBJ1-5, with D perhaps TRBD1 (5 bases). This CDR3 is 13 amino acids long. The V gene's germline CDR1 is SNHLY and CDR2 FYNNEI. Between the trimmed V and J ends, which lost 11 bases and 6 bases, there was a span of 17 bases. The CDR3 DNA reads as TGTGCCTGTTCTTTGGGGGTTGCTCAGCCCCAGCATTTT. Translation gives CACSLGVAQPQHF.

The V call is TRBV13, the J call TRBJ1-3; 10 nucleotides match TRBD1. Looked up from germline, CDR1 is PRHDT and CDR2 is FYEKMQ (reference sequence). This CDR3 comprises 16 residues. V lost 7 bases to trimming and J lost 4 bases; unmatched junction nucleotides: 10. CDR3 in DNA: TGTGCCAGCACCCGGCGGGACAGGGGCCCCGGAAACACCATATATTTT. It codes for CASTRRDRGPGNTIYF. Variable domain in full (rest from reference TRBV13 and TRBJ1-3): AAGVIQSPRHLIKEKRETATLKCYPIPRHDTVYWYQQGPGQDPQFLISFYEKMQSDKGSIPDRFSAQQFSDYHSELNMSSLELGDSALYFCASTRRDRGPGNTIYFGEGSWLTVV.

The rearrangement uses TRBV5-8 and TRBJ1-6, with TRBD1 as a possible D gene (5 bases). Deletions cut 1 base from V and 10 bases from J, with 9 bases between. In germline, CDR1 is SGHTS, CDR2 YDEGEE. There are 13 residues in the CDR3. The CDR3 protein is CASSLQGESPLHF. As DNA, the CDR3 is TGTGCCAGCAGCTTGCAAGGGGAATCACCCCTCCACTTT.